These 7 T cell receptor beta chains came from one sample sequenced in a study of T cells in Graves' hyperthyroidism and ophthalmopathy. Template material for amplifying TCR beta CDR3 regions consisted of RNA transcripts. First-round RT-PCR with HTBI primers amplified the TCR CDR3 region. TCRdb re-analysed the multiplex PCR reads in MiXCR, keeping a single row per CDR3 protein. The data show fewer than 650,000 distinct CDR3 sequences, roughly 45% seen once. Source material: peripheral blood or thyroid tissue (not recorded which). These TCRs come from an adult woman with Graves' disease, either hyperthyroidism or ophthalmopathy (not recorded which).

This chain links TRBV5-1 with TRBJ2-2, with D unclear. The CDR3 sequence is 14 residues long. CDR1 SGHRS and CDR2 YFSETQ come from the germline V gene. The V end lost 3 bases, the J end lost 7 bases, and 13 bases lay between the germline ends. In nucleotides, the CDR3 is TGCGCCAGCAGCTCCACCCCATTTGACGGGGAGCTGTTTTTT. Residues: CASSSTPFDGELFF. Supplemented by reference TRBV5-1 and TRBJ2-2, the full variable domain reads KAGVTQTPRYLIKTRGQQVTLSCSPISGHRSVSWYQQTPGQGLQFLFEYFSETQRNKGNFPGRFSGRQFSNSRSEMNVSTLELGDSALYLCASSSTPFDGELFFGEGSRLTVL.

This clonotype was seen more than once but under ten times. The J gene is TRBJ1-2, the V gene TRBV15; D remains unclear. Germline loops: CDR1 LNHNV, CDR2 YYDKDF (reference sequence). This CDR3 spans 15 amino acids. The V gene lost 0 bases and the J gene lost 8 bases, with 16 bases spanning the gap. CDR3 sequence: CATSRDRGSRGGYTF. For the CDR3, the DNA is TGTGCCACCAGCAGAGATAGAGGGAGCCGCGGCGGCTACACCTTC.

This clonotype appeared a single time. It may be a read error: a sequence one base away is much more abundant. V usage is TRBV4-1 and J usage is TRBJ2-7; perhaps TRBD1 as D (5 bases). The CDR3 has 15 amino acids. In germline, CDR1 is MGHRA, CDR2 YSYEKL. CDR3 DNA sequence: TGCGCCAGCAGCCCAACACCAGGGTTGCCCTACGAGCACTACTTC. The encoded protein is CASSPTPGLPYEHYF.

This clonotype was observed at least ten times. V is TRBV6-1 and J is TRBJ2-5; 8 bases agree with TRBD2. This CDR3 contains 15 residues. Per germline, CDR1 MNHNS and CDR2 SASEGT. The V gene end was trimmed by 3 bases and the J gene end by 2 bases; junction bases not matched to a gene: 5. CDR3 DNA: TGTGCCAGCAGTGAGTCGGGAGGGCGGCAAGAGACCCAGTACTTC. Translated: CASSESGGRQETQYF.

The chain uses TRBV4-1 and TRBJ2-5, with D perhaps given as TRBD1 or TRBD2 (5 bases each). CDR3 length equals 17 residues. Germline CDR1 reads MGHRA; CDR2 reads YSYEKL. V shed 0 bases and J shed 1 base, with 15 bases lying between them. The CDR3 loop reads CASSQEGEGRGQETQYF. CDR3 in DNA: TGCGCCAGCAGCCAAGAAGGGGAAGGACGGGGCCAAGAGACCCAGTACTTC.

The chain recombines TRBV4-3 with TRBJ1-1; tentatively, D is TRBD1 (6 bases). The length of the CDR3 is 15 residues. Trimming pared 4 bases from V and 3 bases from J, leaving 15 bases between. The germline V gene encodes CDR1 LGHNA and CDR2 YSLEER. The CDR3 DNA sequence: TGCGCCAGCAGCCTGGCCGGGACACCTGACACTGAAGCTTTCTTT. Protein product: CASSLAGTPDTEAFF.

The chain is built from TRBV7-2 and TRBJ2-5; 9 bases align to TRBD1. Germline-derived CDR1 and CDR2 are SGHTA and FQGNSA. The CDR3 is 17 residues long. The ends lost 4 bases at V and 3 bases at J; junction bases unmatched: 12. The CDR3 region has the DNA TGTGCCAGCAGCTCACCGAACAGGGGGCATTTGGAAGAGACCCAGTACTTC. This gives the protein CASSSPNRGHLEETQYF.